The rows below give T cell receptor beta chains drawn from one sample of a study of OX40 agonist ivuxolimab in advanced cancers. The assay was immunoSEQ multiplex PCR, and TCRdb's table has in-frame clones only and misses some. This table holds over 70,000 clones, around 93% found once. Sequenced material: CD4+ or CD8+ T cells sorted from blood, taken in a trial of the OX40 agonist ivuxolimab. The receptors originated from an adult with an advanced solid tumor such as melanoma, head and neck, liver or kidney cancer. Each CDR3 is given with its conserved first and last residue. A D gene is named only where the DNA matches it firmly. Some rows mark clone size as missing; the rest say once, few, many or name a class of expanded clone.

V	J	size	D	CDR3	DNA
TRBV28	TRBJ2-1	.	TRBD1	CASSLDPRRTGSSNEQFF	TGTGCCAGCAGTCTTGATCCTAGGAGGACAGGGAGCTCCAATGAGCAGTTCTTC
TRBV4-3	TRBJ1-1	.	.	CASSQEAGNTEAFF	TGCGCCAGCAGCCAAGAGGCCGGGAACACTGAAGCTTTCTTT
TRBV4-1	TRBJ1-2	.	.	CASSLRTDFMGYTF	TGCGCCAGCAGCCTCAGGACCGACTTTATGGGCTACACCTTC
TRBV6-5	TRBJ1-3	.	.	CASSPSLGTGNTIYF	TGTGCCAGCAGTCCCTCTCTAGGGACTGGAAACACCATATATTTT
TRBV5-4	TRBJ2-7	.	.	CASSVSGTYEQYF	TGTGCCAGCAGCGTTAGCGGAACCTACGAGCAGTACTTC
TRBV6-5	TRBJ2-3	.	.	CASNQGLTSTDTQYF	TGTGCCAGCAACCAAGGACTAACTAGCACAGATACGCAGTATTTT
TRBV6-1	TRBJ1-2	.	.	CASSEVGELGYGYTF	TGTGCCAGCAGTGAAGTTGGGGAGTTGGGCTATGGCTACACCTTC
TRBV5-6	TRBJ2-5	.	.	CASSPTEYWETQYF	TGTGCCAGCAGCCCAACGGAGTATTGGGAGACCCAGTACTTC
TRBV6-5	TRBJ2-7	.	.	CASSPGGTIYEQYF	TGTGCCAGCAGTCCCGGGGGAACCATCTACGAGCAGTACTTC
TRBV21-1	TRBJ2-7	.	.	CASSKVFEGYEQYF	TGTGCCAGCAGCAAAGTCTTCGAGGGCTACGAGCAGTACTTC
TRBV6-6	TRBJ1-1	.	.	CASSYAVRNTEAFF	TGTGCCAGCAGTTACGCAGTCAGGAACACTGAAGCTTTCTTT
TRBV6-5	TRBJ2-3	.	.	CASSYSRGTDTQYF	TGTGCCAGCAGTTACTCCCGGGGCACAGATACGCAGTATTTT
TRBV19	TRBJ1-1	.	TRBD1	CASSWGTGNTEAFF	TGTGCCAGTAGTTGGGGGACAGGGAACACTGAAGCTTTCTTT
TRBV19	TRBJ1-1	.	.	CASSTGRDRFEAFF	TGTGCCAGTAGTACCGGCCGGGACCGATTTGAAGCTTTCTTT
TRBV27	TRBJ1-1	few	TRBD1	CASSRTGLTEAFF	TGTGCCAGCAGTCGGACAGGCCTTACTGAAGCTTTCTTT
TRBV6-5	TRBJ1-1	few	.	CASSYHHRNTEAFF	TGTGCCAGCAGTTACCACCACCGGAACACTGAAGCTTTCTTT
TRBV27	TRBJ1-2	.	TRBD1	CASSLGTGTGYTF	TGTGCCAGCAGTTTAGGGACAGGGACTGGCTACACCTTC
TRBV12-5	TRBJ2-5	.	TRBD1	CASGFVGQRQETQYF	TGTGCTAGTGGTTTTGTGGGACAGCGACAAGAGACCCAGTACTTC
TRBV10-3	TRBJ1-3	.	.	CAIIDSSSGNTIYF	TGTGCCATCATCGACAGCTCCTCTGGAAACACCATATATTTT
TRBV4-1	TRBJ1-2	.	.	CASSLGRTDYGYTF	TGCGCCAGCAGCCTCGGAAGAACGGACTATGGCTACACCTTC
TRBV4-1	TRBJ2-6	.	.	CASSQEGADSGANVLTF	TGCGCCAGCAGCCAAGAAGGGGCAGACTCTGGGGCCAACGTCCTGACTTTC
TRBV19	TRBJ2-6	.	.	CATLWTTVSGANVLTF	TGTGCCACACTTTGGACAACCGTCTCTGGGGCCAACGTCCTGACTTTC
TRBV4-1	TRBJ2-2	.	.	CASSQDHQGTFGELFF	TGCGCCAGCAGCCAAGATCACCAGGGGACATTCGGGGAGCTGTTTTTT
TRBV10-3	TRBJ1-1	.	.	CAISPPAGPSYVAEAFF	TGTGCCATTAGCCCTCCGGCAGGCCCGTCTTACGTGGCTGAAGCTTTCTTT
TRBV5-1	TRBJ2-5	.	.	CASSTWIGVNGETQYF	TGCGCCAGCAGCACTTGGATAGGGGTCAACGGAGAGACCCAGTACTTC
TRBV6-5	TRBJ2-2	.	TRBD2	CASSYSTGRTGELFF	TGTGCCAGCAGTTACTCGACCGGGAGGACCGGGGAGCTGTTTTTT
TRBV4-1	TRBJ2-1	.	.	CASSQDGAGATRGEQFF	TGCGCCAGCAGCCAAGATGGGGCAGGGGCCACCCGGGGTGAGCAGTTCTTC
TRBV27	TRBJ2-7	.	TRBD2	CASRVGGAYEQYF	TGTGCCAGCAGGGTTGGGGGGGCCTACGAGCAGTACTTC
TRBV4-1	TRBJ1-1	once	.	CASSPVTWNTEAFF	TGCGCCAGCAGCCCCGTCACTTGGAACACTGAAGCTTTCTTT
TRBV2	TRBJ2-1	.	.	CASIPSRDISDEQFF	TGTGCCAGCATCCCTAGCCGGGACATTTCGGATGAGCAGTTCTTC
TRBV5-8	TRBJ2-6	.	.	CASSIGRGARGANVLTF	TGTGCCAGCAGCATCGGTAGAGGGGCCAGGGGGGCCAACGTCCTGACTTTC
TRBV18	TRBJ2-2	.	.	CASSPQKPGNHANTGELFF	TGTGCCAGCTCGCCTCAGAAGCCGGGAAATCACGCGAACACCGGGGAGCTGTTTTTT
TRBV7-2	TRBJ2-7	.	.	CASSFSGSSYEQYF	TGTGCCAGCAGCTTTAGCGGTAGCTCCTACGAGCAGTACTTC
TRBV27	TRBJ1-5	once	TRBD1	CASSSRDSSNQPQHF	TGTGCCAGCAGTTCAAGGGACAGCAGCAATCAGCCCCAGCATTTT
TRBV9	TRBJ1-1	.	.	CASSLTIANTEAFF	TGTGCCAGCAGCCTTACGATCGCGAACACTGAAGCTTTCTTT
TRBV4-3	TRBJ1-5	.	.	CASSQDTYLAAQHF	TGCGCCAGCAGCCAAGACACCTATCTCGCGGCCCAGCATTTT
TRBV4-3	TRBJ1-2	.	TRBD1	CASSQEGTAYGYTF	TGCGCCAGCAGCCAAGAGGGGACAGCCTATGGCTACACCTTC
TRBV10-1	TRBJ2-7	.	.	CASSGGDGISYEQYF	TGCGCCAGCAGTGGGGGGGACGGCATCTCCTACGAGCAGTACTTC
TRBV7-8	TRBJ1-2	.	.	CASSLGPTGSGYGYTF	TGTGCCAGCAGCCTAGGCCCCACAGGGTCCGGCTATGGCTACACCTTC
TRBV4-1	TRBJ1-4	.	.	CASSQDRNEKLFF	TGCGCCAGCAGCCAGGACCGTAATGAAAAACTGTTTTTT
TRBV28	TRBJ1-5	.	.	CATGAGEYSNQPQHF	TGTGCCACTGGTGCTGGAGAGTATAGCAATCAGCCCCAGCATTTT